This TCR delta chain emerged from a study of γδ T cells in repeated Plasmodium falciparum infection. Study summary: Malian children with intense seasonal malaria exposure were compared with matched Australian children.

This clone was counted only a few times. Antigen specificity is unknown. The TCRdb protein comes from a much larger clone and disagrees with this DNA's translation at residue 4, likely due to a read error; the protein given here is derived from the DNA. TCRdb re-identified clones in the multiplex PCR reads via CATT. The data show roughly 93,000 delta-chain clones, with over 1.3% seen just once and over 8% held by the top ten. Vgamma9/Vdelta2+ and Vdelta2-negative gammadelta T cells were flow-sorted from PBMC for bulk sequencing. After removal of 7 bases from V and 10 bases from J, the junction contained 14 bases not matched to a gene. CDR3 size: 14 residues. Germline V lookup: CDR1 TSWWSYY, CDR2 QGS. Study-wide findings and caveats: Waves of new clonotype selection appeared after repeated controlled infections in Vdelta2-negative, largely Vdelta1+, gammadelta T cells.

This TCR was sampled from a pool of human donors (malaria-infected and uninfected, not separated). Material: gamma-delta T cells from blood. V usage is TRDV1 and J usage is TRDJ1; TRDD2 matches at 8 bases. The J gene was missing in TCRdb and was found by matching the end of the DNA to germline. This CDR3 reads CALEDPRLPTPLIF. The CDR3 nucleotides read TGTGCTCTTGAGGATCCCCGGCTTCCTACACCACTCATCTTT.